This T cell receptor (beta chain) was recorded in a study of T cell repertoires in cytomegalovirus infection. Overall study results and limits: Cumulative public TCR beta family frequency identified CMV carriers with the relevant HLA. CMV-specific TCR beta clonotypes restricted by HLA-C were the ones dominating the ex vivo response.

This clonotype was seen at least ten times. Its target is unknown. The CDR3 sequence is 15 residues long. Trimming cost V 0 bases and J 2 bases, with 11 bases left between them. The germline V gene encodes CDR1 SGHAT and CDR2 FQNNGV. One entry per CDR3 protein, called by TCRdb with MiXCR from the reads. Of 500,000 or so distinct CDR3 sequences in the sample, about 17% are singletons; the top ten hold more than 20%. The chain recombines TRBV11-2 with TRBJ2-7, with D perhaps TRBD1 or TRBD2 (5 bases each). The sequenced material came from CD8+ T cells from PBMCs. This TCR derives from a human donor in good health (CMV status not recorded). Some clones in this sample may be carry-over from other donors' samples. The CDR3 DNA reads as TGTGCCAGCAGCTTAGATCGGGGCGGAGCCTACGAGCAGTACTTC. Its protein is CASSLDRGGAYEQYF.